This TCR beta chain was sequenced in a study of blood T cell repertoires in COVID-19. Study at large: Sources were T cells, B-cell-depleted T cells, or PBMCs; the material itself was cDNA or gDNA.

Clones were sequenced by immunoSEQ multiplex PCR, and TCRdb holds only the in-frame ones, with some missing. The sample consists of more than 300,000 clones, roughly four fifths of them appearing once. This CDR3 has 12 residues. Germline CDR1 MNHEY, CDR2 SVGAGI. V shed 6 bases and J shed 8 bases, with 13 bases lying between them. Sequencing was carried out using PBMCs or T cells enriched from blood (not recorded which). This clonotype was obtained from a woman aged 45-59 years who had recovered from COVID-19. The rearrangement uses TRBV6-5 and TRBJ1-1, with no clear D. The CDR3 nucleotides read TGTGCCAGCAGAGCGACGCGAGCCGAAGCTTTCTTT. Translating it yields CASRATRAEAFF.